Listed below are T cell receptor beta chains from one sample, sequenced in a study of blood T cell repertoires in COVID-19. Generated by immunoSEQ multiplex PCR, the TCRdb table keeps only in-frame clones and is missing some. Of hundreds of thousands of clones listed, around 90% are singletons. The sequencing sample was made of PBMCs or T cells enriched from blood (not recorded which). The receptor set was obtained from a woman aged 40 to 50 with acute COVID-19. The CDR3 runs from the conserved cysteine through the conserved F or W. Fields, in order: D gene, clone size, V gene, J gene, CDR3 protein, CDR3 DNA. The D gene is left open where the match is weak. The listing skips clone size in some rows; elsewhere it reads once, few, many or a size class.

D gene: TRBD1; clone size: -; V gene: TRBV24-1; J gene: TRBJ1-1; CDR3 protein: CATSDFETGEAFF; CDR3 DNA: TGTGCCACCAGTGATTTTGAGACAGGGGAAGCTTTCTTT
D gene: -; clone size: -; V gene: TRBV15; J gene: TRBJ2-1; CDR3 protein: CATSREPGFSSYNEQFF; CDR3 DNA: TGTGCCACCAGCAGAGAGCCAGGGTTCAGCTCCTACAATGAGCAGTTCTTC
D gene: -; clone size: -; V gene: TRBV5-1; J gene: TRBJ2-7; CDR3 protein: CASSPGDGQVGEQYF; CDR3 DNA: TGCGCCAGCAGTCCGGGGGACGGTCAGGTGGGCGAGCAGTACTTC
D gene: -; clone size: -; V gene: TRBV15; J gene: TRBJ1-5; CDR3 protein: CATSSPDRLNQPQHF; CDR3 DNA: TGTGCCACCAGCAGCCCGGACAGACTCAATCAGCCCCAGCATTTT
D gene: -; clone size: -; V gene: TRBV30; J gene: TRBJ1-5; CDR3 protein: CAWSGRGDQPQHF; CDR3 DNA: TGTGCCTGGAGTGGGAGGGGTGATCAGCCCCAGCATTTT
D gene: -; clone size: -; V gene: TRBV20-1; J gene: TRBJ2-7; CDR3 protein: CSARDRLGQYF; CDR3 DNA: TGCAGTGCTAGAGACCGCCTCGGGCAGTACTTC
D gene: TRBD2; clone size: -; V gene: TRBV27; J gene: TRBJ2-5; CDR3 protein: CASSLRGLAGGPWETQYF; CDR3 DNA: TGTGCCAGCAGTTTAAGGGGACTAGCGGGGGGGCCGTGGGAGACCCAGTACTTC
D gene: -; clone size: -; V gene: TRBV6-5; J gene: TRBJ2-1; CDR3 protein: CASRTGDFMFSEQFF; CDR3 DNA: TGTGCCAGCAGGACGGGGGACTTTATGTTTAGTGAGCAGTTCTTC
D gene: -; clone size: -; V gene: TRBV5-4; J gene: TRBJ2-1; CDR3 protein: CASSAGTFSSYNEQFF; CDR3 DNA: TGTGCCAGCAGCGCCGGGACTTTTAGCTCCTACAATGAGCAGTTCTTC
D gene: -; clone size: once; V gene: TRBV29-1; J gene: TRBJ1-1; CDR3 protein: CSVEDTWGPEAFF; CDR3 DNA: TGCAGCGTTGAAGACACTTGGGGGCCTGAAGCTTTCTTT
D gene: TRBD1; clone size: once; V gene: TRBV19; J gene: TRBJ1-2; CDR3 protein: CASSIRRDRGVYGYTF; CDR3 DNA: TGTGCCAGTAGTATCCGCCGGGACAGGGGGGTCTATGGCTACACCTTC
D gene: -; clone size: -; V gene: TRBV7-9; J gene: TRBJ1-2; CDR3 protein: CASSRGVSYTF; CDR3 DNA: TGTGCCAGCAGCCGAGGTGTAAGTTACACCTTC
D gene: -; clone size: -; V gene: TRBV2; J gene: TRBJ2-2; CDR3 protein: CASSELRGNTGELFF; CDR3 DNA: TGTGCCAGCAGTGAGTTGCGGGGTAACACCGGGGAGCTGTTTTTT
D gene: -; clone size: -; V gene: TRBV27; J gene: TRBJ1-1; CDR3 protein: CASSLTAGTEAFF; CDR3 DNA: TGTGCCAGCAGTTTAACGGCGGGCACTGAAGCTTTCTTT
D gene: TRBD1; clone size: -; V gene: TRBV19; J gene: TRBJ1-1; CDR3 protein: CASIPTGGHTEAFF; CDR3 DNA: TGTGCCAGTATACCGACAGGGGGCCACACTGAAGCTTTCTTT
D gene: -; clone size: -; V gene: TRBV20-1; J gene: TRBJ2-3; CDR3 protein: CSASRGTDTQYF; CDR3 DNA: TGCAGTGCTAGTCGGGGGACAGATACGCAGTATTTT
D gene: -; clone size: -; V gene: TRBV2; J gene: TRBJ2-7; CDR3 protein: CASRTVKNSYEQYF; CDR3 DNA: TGTGCCAGCAGGACAGTTAAAAACTCCTACGAGCAGTACTTC
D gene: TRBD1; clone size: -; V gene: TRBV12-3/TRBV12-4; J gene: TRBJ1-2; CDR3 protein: CASSTGGGDGYTF; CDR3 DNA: TGTGCCAGCAGTACAGGGGGCGGGGATGGCTACACCTTC
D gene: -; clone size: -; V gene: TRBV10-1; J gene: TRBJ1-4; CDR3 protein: CATPNHGANEKLFF; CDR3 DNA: TGCGCCACCCCCAATCACGGGGCTAATGAAAAACTGTTTTTT
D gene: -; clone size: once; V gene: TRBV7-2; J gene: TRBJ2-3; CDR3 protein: CASSLRVARMAPDTQYF; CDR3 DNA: TGTGCCAGCAGCTTGCGGGTTGCTAGAATGGCTCCAGATACGCAGTATTTT
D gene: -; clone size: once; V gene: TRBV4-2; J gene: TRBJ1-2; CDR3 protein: CASSQETGDYGYTF; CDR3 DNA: TGTGCCAGCAGCCAAGAAACAGGAGACTATGGCTACACCTTC
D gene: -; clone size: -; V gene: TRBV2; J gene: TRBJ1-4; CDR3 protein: CASSDDRGGDEKLFF; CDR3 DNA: TGTGCCAGCAGCGATGACCGGGGAGGCGATGAAAAACTGTTTTTT
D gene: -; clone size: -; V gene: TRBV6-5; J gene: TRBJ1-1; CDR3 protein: CASSFMAGPGTEAFF; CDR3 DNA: TGTGCCAGCAGTTTCATGGCAGGGCCGGGCACTGAAGCTTTCTTT
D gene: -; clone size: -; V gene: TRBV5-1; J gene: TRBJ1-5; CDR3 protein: CASSLARANQPQHF; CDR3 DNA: TGCGCCAGCAGCTTGGCCAGGGCCAATCAGCCCCAGCATTTT
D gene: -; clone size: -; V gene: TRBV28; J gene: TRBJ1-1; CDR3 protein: CASSPGGVPAGHTEAFF; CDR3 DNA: TGTGCCAGCAGCCCAGGTGGAGTCCCGGCGGGGCATACTGAAGCTTTCTTT
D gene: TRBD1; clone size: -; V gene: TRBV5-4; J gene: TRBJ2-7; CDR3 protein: CASSGRDREDEQYF; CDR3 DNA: TGTGCCAGCAGCGGCCGGGACAGGGAAGACGAGCAGTACTTC
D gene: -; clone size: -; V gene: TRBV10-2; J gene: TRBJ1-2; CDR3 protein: CASSESGSISGYTF; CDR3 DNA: TGCGCCAGCAGTGAATCCGGGAGTATATCTGGCTACACCTTC
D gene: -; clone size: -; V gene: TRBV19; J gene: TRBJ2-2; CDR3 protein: CASSSLRSSTGELFF; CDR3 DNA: TGTGCCAGTAGTTCCTTGAGGAGCAGCACCGGGGAGCTGTTTTTT
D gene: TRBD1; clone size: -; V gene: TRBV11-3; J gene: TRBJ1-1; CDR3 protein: CASSFGQGAEAFF; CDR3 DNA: TGTGCCAGCAGCTTCGGACAGGGGGCTGAAGCTTTCTTT
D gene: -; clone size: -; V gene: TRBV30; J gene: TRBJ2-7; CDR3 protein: CAWSPRRYTYEQYF; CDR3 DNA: TGTGCCTGGAGTCCCCGGCGGTACACCTACGAGCAGTACTTC
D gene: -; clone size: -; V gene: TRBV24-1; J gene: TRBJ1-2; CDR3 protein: CATSDPGKGYTF; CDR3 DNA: TGTGCCACCAGTGATCCCGGGAAAGGCTACACCTTC
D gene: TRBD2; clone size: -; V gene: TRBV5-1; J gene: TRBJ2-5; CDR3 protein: CASSLASGGARRTQYF; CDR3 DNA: TGCGCCAGCAGCTTGGCTAGCGGGGGGGCCAGAAGGACCCAGTACTTC
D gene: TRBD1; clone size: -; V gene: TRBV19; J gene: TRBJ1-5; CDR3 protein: CASSPRTGGNNQPQHF; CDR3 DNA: TGTGCCAGTAGTCCACGGACAGGGGGGAACAATCAGCCCCAGCATTTT
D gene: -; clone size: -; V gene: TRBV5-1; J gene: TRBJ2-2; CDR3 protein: CASSLRGGANTGELFF; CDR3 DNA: TGCGCCAGCAGCTTGCGGGGCGGGGCCAACACCGGGGAGCTGTTTTTT
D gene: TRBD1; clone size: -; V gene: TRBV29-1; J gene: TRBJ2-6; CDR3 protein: CSVEADRGPGANVLTF; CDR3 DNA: TGCAGCGTTGAAGCGGACAGGGGGCCTGGGGCCAACGTCCTGACTTTC
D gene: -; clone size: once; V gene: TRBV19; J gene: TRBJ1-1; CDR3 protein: CASSGGGGWATEAFF; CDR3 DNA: TGTGCCAGTAGTGGAGGCGGGGGGTGGGCGACTGAAGCTTTCTTT
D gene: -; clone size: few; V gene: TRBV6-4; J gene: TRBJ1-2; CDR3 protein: CASRPNRARNYGYTF; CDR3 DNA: TGTGCCAGCAGACCAAACAGGGCCCGAAACTATGGCTACACCTTC
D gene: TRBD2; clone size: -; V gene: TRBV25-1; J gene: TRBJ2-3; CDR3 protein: CASNLAGATLPQYF; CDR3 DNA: TGTGCCAGCAATCTAGCGGGGGCCACCCTTCCGCAGTATTTT
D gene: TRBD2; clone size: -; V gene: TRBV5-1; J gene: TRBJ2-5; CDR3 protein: CASSPLLAGVEETQYF; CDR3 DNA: TGCGCCAGCAGCCCCCTACTAGCGGGGGTGGAAGAGACCCAGTACTTC